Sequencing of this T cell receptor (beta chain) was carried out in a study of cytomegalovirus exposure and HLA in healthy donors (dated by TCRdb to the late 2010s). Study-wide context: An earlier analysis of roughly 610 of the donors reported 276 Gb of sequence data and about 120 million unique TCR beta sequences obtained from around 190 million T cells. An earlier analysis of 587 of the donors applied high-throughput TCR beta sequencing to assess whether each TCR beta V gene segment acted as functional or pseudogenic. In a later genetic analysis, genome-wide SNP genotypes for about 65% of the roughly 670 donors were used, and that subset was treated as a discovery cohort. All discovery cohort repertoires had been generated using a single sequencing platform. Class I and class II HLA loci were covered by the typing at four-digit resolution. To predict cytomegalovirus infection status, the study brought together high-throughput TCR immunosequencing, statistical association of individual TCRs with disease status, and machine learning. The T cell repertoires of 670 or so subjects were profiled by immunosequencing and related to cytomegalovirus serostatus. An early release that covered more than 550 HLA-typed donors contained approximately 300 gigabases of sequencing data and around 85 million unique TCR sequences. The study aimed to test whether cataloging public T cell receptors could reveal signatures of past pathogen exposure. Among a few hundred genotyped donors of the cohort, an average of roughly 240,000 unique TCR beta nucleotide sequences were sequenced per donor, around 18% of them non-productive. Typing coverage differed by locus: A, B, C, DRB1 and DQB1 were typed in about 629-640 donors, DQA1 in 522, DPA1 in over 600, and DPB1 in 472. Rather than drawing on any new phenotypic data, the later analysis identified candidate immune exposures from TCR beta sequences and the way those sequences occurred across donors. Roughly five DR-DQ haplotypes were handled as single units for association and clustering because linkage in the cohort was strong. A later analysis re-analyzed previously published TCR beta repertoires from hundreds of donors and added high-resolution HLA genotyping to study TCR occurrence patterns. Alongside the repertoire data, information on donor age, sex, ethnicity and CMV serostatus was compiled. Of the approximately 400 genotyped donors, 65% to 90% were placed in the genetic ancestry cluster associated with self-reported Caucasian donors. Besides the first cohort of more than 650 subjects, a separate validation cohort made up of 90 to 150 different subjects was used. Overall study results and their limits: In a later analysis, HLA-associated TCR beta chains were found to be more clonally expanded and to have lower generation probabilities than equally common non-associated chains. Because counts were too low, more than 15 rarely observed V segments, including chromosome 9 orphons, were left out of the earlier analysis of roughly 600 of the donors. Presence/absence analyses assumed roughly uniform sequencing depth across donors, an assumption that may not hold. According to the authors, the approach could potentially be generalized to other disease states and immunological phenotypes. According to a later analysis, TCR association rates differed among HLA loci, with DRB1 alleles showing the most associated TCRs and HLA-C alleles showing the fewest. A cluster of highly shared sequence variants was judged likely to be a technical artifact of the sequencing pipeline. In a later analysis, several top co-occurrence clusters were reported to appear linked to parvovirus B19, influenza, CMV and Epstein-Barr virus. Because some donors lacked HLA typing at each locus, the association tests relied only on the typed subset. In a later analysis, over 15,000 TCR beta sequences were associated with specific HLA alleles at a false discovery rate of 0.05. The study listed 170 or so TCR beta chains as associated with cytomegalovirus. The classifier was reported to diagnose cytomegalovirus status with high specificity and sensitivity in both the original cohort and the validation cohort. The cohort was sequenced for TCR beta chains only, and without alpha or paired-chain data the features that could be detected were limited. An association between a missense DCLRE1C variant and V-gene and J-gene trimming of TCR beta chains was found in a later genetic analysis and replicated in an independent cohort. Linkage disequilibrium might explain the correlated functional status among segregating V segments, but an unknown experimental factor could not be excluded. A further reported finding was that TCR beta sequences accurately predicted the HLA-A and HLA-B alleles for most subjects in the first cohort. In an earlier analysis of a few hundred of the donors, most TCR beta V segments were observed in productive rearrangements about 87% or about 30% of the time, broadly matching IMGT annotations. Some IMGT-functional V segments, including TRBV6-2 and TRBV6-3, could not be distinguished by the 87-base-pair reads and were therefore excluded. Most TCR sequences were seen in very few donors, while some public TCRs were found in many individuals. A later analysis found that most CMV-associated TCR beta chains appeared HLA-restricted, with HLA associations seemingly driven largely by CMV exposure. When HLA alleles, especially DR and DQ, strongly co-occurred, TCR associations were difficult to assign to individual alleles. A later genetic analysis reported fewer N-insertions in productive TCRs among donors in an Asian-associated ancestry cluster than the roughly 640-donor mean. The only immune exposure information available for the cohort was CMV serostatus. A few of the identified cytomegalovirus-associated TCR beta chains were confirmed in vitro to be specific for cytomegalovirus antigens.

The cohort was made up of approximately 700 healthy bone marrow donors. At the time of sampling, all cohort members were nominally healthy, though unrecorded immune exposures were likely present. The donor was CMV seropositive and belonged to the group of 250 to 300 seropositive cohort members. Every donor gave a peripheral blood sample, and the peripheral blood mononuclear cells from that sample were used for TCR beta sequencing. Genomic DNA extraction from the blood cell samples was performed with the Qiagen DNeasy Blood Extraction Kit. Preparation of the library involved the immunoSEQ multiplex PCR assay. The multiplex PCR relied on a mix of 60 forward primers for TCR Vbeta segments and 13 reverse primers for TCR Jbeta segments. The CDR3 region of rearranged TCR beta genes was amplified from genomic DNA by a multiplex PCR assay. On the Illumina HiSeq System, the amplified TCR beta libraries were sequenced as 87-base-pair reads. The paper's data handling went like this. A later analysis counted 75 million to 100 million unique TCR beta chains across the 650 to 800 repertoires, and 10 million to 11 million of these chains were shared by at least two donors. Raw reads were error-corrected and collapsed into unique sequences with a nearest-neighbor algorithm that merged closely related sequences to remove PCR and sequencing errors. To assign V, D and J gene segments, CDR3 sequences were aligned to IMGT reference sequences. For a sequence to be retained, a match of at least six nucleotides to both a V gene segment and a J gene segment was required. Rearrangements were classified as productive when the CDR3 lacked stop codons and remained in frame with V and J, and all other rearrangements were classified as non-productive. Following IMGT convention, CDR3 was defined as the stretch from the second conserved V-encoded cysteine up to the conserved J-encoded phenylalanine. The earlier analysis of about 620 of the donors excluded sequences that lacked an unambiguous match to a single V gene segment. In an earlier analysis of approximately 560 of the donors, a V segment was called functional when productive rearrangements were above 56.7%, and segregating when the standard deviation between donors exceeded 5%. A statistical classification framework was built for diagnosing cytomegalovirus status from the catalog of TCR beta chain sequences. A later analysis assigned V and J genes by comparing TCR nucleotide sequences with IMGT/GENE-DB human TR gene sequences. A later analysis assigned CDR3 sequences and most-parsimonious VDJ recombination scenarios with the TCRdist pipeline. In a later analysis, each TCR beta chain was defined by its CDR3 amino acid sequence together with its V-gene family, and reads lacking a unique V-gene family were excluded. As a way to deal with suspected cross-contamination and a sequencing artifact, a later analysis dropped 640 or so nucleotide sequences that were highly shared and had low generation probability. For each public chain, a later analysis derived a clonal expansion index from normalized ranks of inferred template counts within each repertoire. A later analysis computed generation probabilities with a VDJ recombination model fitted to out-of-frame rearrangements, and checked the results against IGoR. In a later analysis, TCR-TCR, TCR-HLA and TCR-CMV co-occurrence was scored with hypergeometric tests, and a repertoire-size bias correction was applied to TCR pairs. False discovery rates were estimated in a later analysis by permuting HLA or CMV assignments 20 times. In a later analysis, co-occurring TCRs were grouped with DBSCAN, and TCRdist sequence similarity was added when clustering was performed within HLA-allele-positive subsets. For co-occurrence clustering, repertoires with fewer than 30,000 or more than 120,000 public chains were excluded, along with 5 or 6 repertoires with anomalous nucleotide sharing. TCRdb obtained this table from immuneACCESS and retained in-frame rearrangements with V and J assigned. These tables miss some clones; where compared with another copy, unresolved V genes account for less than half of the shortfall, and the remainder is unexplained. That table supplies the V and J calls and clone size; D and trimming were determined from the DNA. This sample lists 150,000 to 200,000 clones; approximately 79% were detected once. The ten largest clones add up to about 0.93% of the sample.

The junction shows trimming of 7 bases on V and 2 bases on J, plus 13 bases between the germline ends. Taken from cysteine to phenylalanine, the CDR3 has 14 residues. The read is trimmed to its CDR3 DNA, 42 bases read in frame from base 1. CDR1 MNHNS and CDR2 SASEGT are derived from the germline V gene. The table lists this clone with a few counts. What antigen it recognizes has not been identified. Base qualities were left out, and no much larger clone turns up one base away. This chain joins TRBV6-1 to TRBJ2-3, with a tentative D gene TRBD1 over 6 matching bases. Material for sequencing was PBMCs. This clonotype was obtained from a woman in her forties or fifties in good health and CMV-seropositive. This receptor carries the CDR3 CASNRDTNTDTQYF. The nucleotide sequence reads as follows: TGTGCCAGCAACCGGGACACCAACACAGATACGCAGTATTTT.